The 13 T cell receptor beta chains presented below share a single source sample, sequenced in a study of blood T cell repertoires in COVID-19. Here immunoSEQ multiplex PCR was the method, and the copy in TCRdb shows in-frame clones only, minus some. The sample holds roughly 340,000 clones, 85% to 90% seen once. Input material: PBMCs or T cells enriched from blood (not recorded which). These receptors were taken from a man younger than 30 who had recovered from COVID-19.

The chain carries TRBV14 and TRBJ2-1, with D perhaps TRBD1 (6 bases). CDR1 and CDR2 (germline): SGHDN, FVKESK. This CDR3 has 12 amino acids. V was shortened by 4 bases and J by 8 bases, with 9 bases between the two germline ends. The CDR3 region is CASSPQGYEQFF. The CDR3 nucleotides read TGTGCCAGCAGCCCTCAGGGGTATGAGCAGTTCTTC.

The rearrangement joins TRBV6-2 or TRBV6-3 to TRBJ2-2, with D possibly TRBD2 on 5 matching bases. CDR1 is MNHEY, CDR2 SVGEGT, per germline. The CDR3 extends over 17 amino acids. Trimming removed 2 bases from V and 0 bases from J, with 13 bases in between. Here the CDR3 reads CASSYTKSGANTGELFF. DNA for the CDR3: TGTGCCAGCAGTTACACCAAGTCCGGGGCGAACACCGGGGAGCTGTTTTTT.

In its sample, this clone was seen many times. This rearrangement joins TRBV11-2 to TRBJ1-1, with 7 bases lining up with TRBD1. Germline V gives CDR1 SGHAT, CDR2 FQNNGV. There are 15 residues in the CDR3. V lost 3 bases and J lost 2; bases outside the gene matches: 6. CDR3 residues: CASSLSPGGNTEAFF. The DNA of the CDR3 is TGTGCCAGCAGCTTGTCCCCAGGGGGAAACACTGAAGCTTTCTTT.

The chain has TRBV5-4 and TRBJ2-1; D may be TRBD2 (6 bases). The CDR3 length is 15 residues. V was shortened by 4 bases and J by 0 bases, with 11 bases between the two germline ends. Germline CDR1 and CDR2: SGHNT and YYREEE (reference sequence). CDR3 DNA sequence: TGTGCCAGCAGCCGGGACTCGAGCTCCTACAATGAGCAGTTCTTC. Translated: CASSRDSSSYNEQFF.

The sample holds a few counts of this clone. This chain links TRBV7-9 with TRBJ2-7; D is possibly TRBD2 (5 bases). Trimming stripped 4 bases from V and 4 bases from J, with 23 bases between. There are 17 residues in the CDR3. Per the germline V gene, CDR1 is SEHNR and CDR2 is FQNEAQ (reference sequence). The CDR3 is CASSSLPRLPTLYEQYF. The CDR3 DNA sequence: TGTGCCAGCAGCTCATTACCCCGACTACCCACACTTTACGAGCAGTACTTC. The complete variable domain, with remaining parts taken from reference TRBV7-9 and TRBJ2-7, reads DTGVSQNPRHKITKRGQNVTFRCDPISEHNRLYWYRQTLGQGPEFLTYFQNEAQLEKSRLLSDRFSAERPKGSFSTLEIQRTEQGDSAMYLCASSSLPRLPTLYEQYFGPGTRLTVT.

This sequence joins TRBV7-3 and TRBJ2-2; 8 bases agree with TRBD2. The CDR3 covers 15 residues. V lost 5 bases to trimming and J lost 6 bases; unmatched junction nucleotides: 8. Germline values: CDR1 SGHTA, CDR2 FQGTGA. The CDR3 coding sequence is TGTGCCAGCAGCCAGGCGGGGGGAATGGCCGGGGAGCTGTTTTTT. Its protein is CASSQAGGMAGELFF.

This clone was seen more than once but under ten times. The chain is built from TRBV5-1 and TRBJ2-2; 8 bases are shared with TRBD1. V dropped 9 bases and J dropped 0; count of bases not matched to a gene: 4. The CDR3 covers 14 residues. The germline V gene has CDR1 SGHRS and CDR2 YFSETQ. This CDR3 reads CATGQGANTGELFF. DNA of the CDR3: TGCGCCACCGGACAGGGCGCGAACACCGGGGAGCTGTTTTTT.

The chain employs TRBV11-3 and TRBJ2-4, with 8 nucleotides matching TRBD1. The CDR3 consists of 18 residues. The trim removed 5 bases at V and 2 bases at J, leaving 14 bases unmatched. Per the germline V gene, CDR1 is SGHNT and CDR2 is YENEEA. CDR3 sequence: CASSGGQASSETKNIQYF. The CDR3 DNA reads as TGTGCCAGCAGCGGGGGACAGGCCTCGTCCGAGACCAAAAACATTCAGTACTTC.

This clone was picked up one time. Distinct nucleotide sequences in the sample also encode this CDR3. The chain links TRBV7-9 to TRBJ2-5; 10 bases match TRBD1. This CDR3 is built from 15 residues. Per germline, CDR1 SEHNR and CDR2 FQNEAQ (reference sequence). The V segment lost 1 base and the J segment 4 bases; nucleotides outside the gene matches: 3. DNA for the CDR3: TGTGCCAGCAGCTTAGGTGACAGGGGGCTAGAGACCCAGTACTTC. Protein: CASSLGDRGLETQYF.

The chain joins TRBV28 to TRBJ1-6; 9 bases align to TRBD1. Germline V gene data show CDR1 as MDHEN and CDR2 as SYDVKM. The CDR3 sequence is 15 residues long. Losses at the gene ends were 2 bases for V and 6 bases for J; bases not matched to a gene: 2. CDR3 region: CASSLAGQGNSPLHF. The CDR3 DNA sequence: TGTGCCAGCAGTTTAGCGGGACAGGGTAATTCACCCCTCCACTTT.

This clone appeared a single time. The genes are TRBV19 and TRBJ2-7; D possibly corresponds to TRBD1 (5 bases). Trimming removed 0 bases at V and 3 bases at J, with 15 bases between. CDR3 length equals 16 residues. Germline loops: CDR1 LNHDA, CDR2 SQIVND (reference sequence). The CDR3 sequence is CASSIDPDRPYYEQYF. CDR3 sequence (DNA): TGTGCCAGTAGTATAGATCCCGACAGACCCTACTACGAGCAGTACTTC. Full variable domain (remainder filled in from reference TRBV19 and TRBJ2-7): DGGITQSPKYLFRKEGQNVTLSCEQNLNHDAMYWYRQDPGQGLRLIYYSQIVNDFQKGDIAEGYSVSREKKESFPLTVTSAQKNPTAFYLCASSIDPDRPYYEQYFGPGTRLTVT.

The rearrangement uses TRBV11-2 and TRBJ1-5; a possible D gene is TRBD1 (5 bases). Trimming took 5 bases from V and 3 from J, leaving 11 bases between them. Per germline, CDR1 SGHAT and CDR2 FQNNGV. This CDR3 is 14 amino acids long. CDR3 DNA: TGTGCCAGCAGCCGTGACAGAAACAATCAGCCCCAGCATTTT. The encoded protein is CASSRDRNNQPQHF.

This clone was detected only once. This chain links TRBV20-1 with TRBJ1-2; TRBD1 aligns across 7 bases. The germline V gene encodes CDR1 DFQATT and CDR2 SNEGSKA (reference sequence). This CDR3 contains 14 residues. With 3 bases clipped from V and 4 bases from J, the junction kept 8 bases outside the gene matches. The CDR3 here is CSASNGQELYGYTF. The CDR3 DNA reads as TGCAGTGCTAGTAATGGACAGGAACTCTATGGCTACACCTTC.